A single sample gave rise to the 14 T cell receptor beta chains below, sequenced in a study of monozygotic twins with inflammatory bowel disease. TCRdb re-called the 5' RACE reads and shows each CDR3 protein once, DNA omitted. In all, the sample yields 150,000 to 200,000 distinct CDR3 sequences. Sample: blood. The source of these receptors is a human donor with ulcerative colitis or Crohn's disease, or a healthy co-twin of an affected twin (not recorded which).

The CDR3 spells CASSLAGREETQYF. The chain combines TRBV7-7 with TRBJ2-5; the D call from TCRdb, TRBD2, cannot be confirmed without DNA. Germline assignment: CDR1 SSHAT and CDR2 FNYEAQ (reference sequence). This CDR3 contains 14 residues.

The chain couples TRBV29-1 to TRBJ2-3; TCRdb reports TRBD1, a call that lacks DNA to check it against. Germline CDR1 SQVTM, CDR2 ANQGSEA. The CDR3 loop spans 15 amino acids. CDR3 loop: CSVYFGQGSTDTQYF.

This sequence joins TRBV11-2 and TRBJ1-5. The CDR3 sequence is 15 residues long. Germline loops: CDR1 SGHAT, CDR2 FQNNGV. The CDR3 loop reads CASSQDPGRNQPQHF.

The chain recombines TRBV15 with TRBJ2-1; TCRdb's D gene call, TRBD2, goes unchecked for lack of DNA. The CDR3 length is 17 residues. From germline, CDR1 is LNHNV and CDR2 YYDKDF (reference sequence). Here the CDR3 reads CATSREFGGGTSDEQFF.

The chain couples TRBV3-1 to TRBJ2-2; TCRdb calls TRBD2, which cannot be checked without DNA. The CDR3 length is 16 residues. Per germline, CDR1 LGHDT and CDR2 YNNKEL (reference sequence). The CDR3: CASRPRVAGGTGELFF.

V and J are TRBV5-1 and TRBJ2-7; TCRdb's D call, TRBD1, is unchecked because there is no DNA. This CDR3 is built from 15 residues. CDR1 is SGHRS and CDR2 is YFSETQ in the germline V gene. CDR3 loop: CASSLLSDGIYEQYF.

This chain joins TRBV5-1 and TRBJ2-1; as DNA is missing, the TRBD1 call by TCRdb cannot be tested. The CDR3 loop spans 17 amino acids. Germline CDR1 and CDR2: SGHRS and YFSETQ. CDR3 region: CASSLARGAARPNEQFF.

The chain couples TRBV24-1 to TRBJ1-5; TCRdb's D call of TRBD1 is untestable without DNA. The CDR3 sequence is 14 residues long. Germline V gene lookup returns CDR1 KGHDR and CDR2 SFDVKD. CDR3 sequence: CATATGSRGQPQHF.

CDR3: CSAKGGGNQPQHF. The rearrangement uses TRBV29-1 and TRBJ1-5; TCRdb picks TRBD1, but there is no DNA to check that call. Germline V lookup: CDR1 SQVTM, CDR2 ANQGSEA. This CDR3 is 13 amino acids long. The full variable domain, its missing parts supplied by reference TRBV29-1 and TRBJ1-5, is SAVISQKPSRDICQRGTSLTIQCQVDSQVTMMFWYRQQPGQSLTLIATANQGSEATYESGFVIDKFPISRPNLTFSTLTVSNMSPEDSSIYLCSAKGGGNQPQHFGDGTRLSIL.

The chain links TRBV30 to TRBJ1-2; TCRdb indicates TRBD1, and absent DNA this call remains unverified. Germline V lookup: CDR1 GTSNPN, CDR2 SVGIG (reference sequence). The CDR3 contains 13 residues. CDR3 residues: CACQRDKNYGYTF.

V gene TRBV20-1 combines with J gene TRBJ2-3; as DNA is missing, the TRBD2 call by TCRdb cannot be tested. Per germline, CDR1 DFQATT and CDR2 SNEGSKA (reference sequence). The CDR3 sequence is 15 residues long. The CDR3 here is CSARVAGSLTDTQYF.

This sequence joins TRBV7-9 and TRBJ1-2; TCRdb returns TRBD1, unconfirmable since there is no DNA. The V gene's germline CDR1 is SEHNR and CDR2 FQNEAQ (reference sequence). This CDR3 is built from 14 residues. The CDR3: CASSLRDRVDGYTF.

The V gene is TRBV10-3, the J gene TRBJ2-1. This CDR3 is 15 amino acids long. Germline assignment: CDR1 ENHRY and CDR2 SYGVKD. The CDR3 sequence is CAISESDRAYNEQFF.

CDR3 sequence: CASSFRGNTEAFF. V is TRBV14 and J is TRBJ1-1; the TCRdb D gene call, TRBD1, has no DNA to confirm it. Germline V gene data show CDR1 as SGHDN and CDR2 as FVKESK. The CDR3 is 13 residues long.